This T cell receptor beta chain came from a study of T cells in Graves' hyperthyroidism and ophthalmopathy. Study details: Prior to any treatment, at the point of initial diagnosis, peripheral blood was collected.

The CDR3 is 12 amino acids. Germline V CDR1 and CDR2: SNHLY, FYNNEI. The V gene lost 5 bases and the J gene lost 7 bases, with 11 bases spanning the gap. Study outcomes and limitations: Ophthalmopathy, which appeared later, was predicted by the model a median approximately 6 months before onset.

Uncontrolled infection, other autoimmune disease, pregnancy or lactation excluded patients. Researchers took RNA transcripts and amplified the TCR beta CDR3 regions from them. Carried out on the TCR CDR3, a first-round RT-PCR used the HTBI primer set. TCRdb independently ran MiXCR on the multiplex PCR reads; one entry per CDR3 protein. Of approximately 870,000 distinct CDR3 sequences in the sample, roughly 40% were seen once. The sample holds many counts of this clonotype. Its cognate antigen is unknown. The chain carries TRBV2 and TRBJ1-1; D gene ambiguous. Sequencing used blood. This TCR was sampled from a man aged 18 to 29 with Graves' hyperthyroidism. CDR3 coding DNA: TGTGCCAGCAGTAGTTCGGCGATTGAAGCTTTCTTT. The encoded protein is CASSSSAIEAFF.